The 22 T cell receptor beta chains listed next were all sequenced from one sample in a study of blood T cells in healthy people across ages. A sample-barcoded 5' primer and a J-beta primer mix were used in a second PCR of roughly 6 to 11 cycles. TCRdb analysed the 5' RACE reads with MiXCR anew, one entry per CDR3 protein. This table has more than 600,000 distinct CDR3 sequences, 20% to 25% appearing once. These sequences were also reported in another study, on T cells of mothers and their children.

The sample comprised blood. The receptor set was obtained from a boy between 10 and 17 years old in good health.

There are a few counts of this clonotype. The gene calls are TRBV3-1 and TRBJ2-5; 8 bases agree with TRBD1. The CDR3 is 15 amino acids. CDR1 and CDR2 from the germline V gene are LGHDT and YNNKEL (reference sequence). V was clipped by 3 bases and J by 3 bases; unmatched bases: 6. This CDR3 is CASSHTGQVEETQYF. CDR3 bases: TGTGCCAGCAGCCACACGGGACAGGTAGAAGAGACCCAGTACTTC.

The chain combines TRBV27 with TRBJ2-5; D might be TRBD2 (5 bases). The end of the DNA fits TRBJ2-1 better, so the J call may be wrong. CDR1 is MNHEY, CDR2 SMNVEV, per germline (reference sequence). The CDR3 contains 17 residues. CDR3 protein: CASSSLASARDYNEQFF. CDR3 sequence (DNA): TGTGCCAGCAGTTCCCTCGCGTCCGCGAGGGACTACAATGAGCAGTTCTTC.

This clonotype was picked up a small number of times. This rearrangement joins TRBV15 to TRBJ1-4; tentatively, D is TRBD1 (6 bases). The CDR3 loop spans 17 amino acids. The germline CDR1 and CDR2 sequences are LNHNV and YYDKDF (reference sequence). Trimming removed 6 bases from V and 3 bases from J, with 20 bases in between. The CDR3 sequence: CATRSKQGIMANEKLFF. CDR3 DNA: TGTGCCACCAGGTCTAAACAGGGAATAATGGCTAATGAAAAACTGTTTTTT.

The chain has TRBV12-3 or TRBV12-4 and TRBJ2-7; D is tentatively TRBD1 or TRBD2 (5 bases each). The CDR3 extends over 16 amino acids. V shed 3 bases and J shed 2 bases, with 17 bases lying between them. The CDR3 sequence: CASSLGVATTTYEQYF. The DNA for the CDR3 is TGTGCCAGCAGTTTGGGGGTAGCGACTACCACCTACGAGCAGTACTTC.

V gene TRBV2 combines with J gene TRBJ2-3; D is undetermined. The V end was cut by 2 bases, the J end by 3 bases, with 6 bases between. Looked up from germline, CDR1 is SNHLY and CDR2 is FYNNEI. The CDR3 has 13 residues. For the CDR3, the DNA is TGTGCCAGCAGTGAAAGTGTTACAGATACGCAGTATTTT. As protein: CASSESVTDTQYF.

This clonotype was seen a handful of times. This chain connects TRBV7-2 to TRBJ2-7, with D possibly being TRBD2 (5 bases). Trimming shortened V by 0 bases and J by 6 bases, and 15 bases separated the two germline ends. Germline CDR1 reads SGHTA; CDR2 reads FQGNSA. CDR3 length equals 15 residues. The chain's CDR3 is CASSLATSGESEQYF. The CDR3 nucleotides read TGTGCCAGCAGCTTAGCGACGTCCGGGGAAAGCGAGCAGTACTTC.

The V call is TRBV12-3 or TRBV12-4, the J call TRBJ2-2; perhaps TRBD2 as D (5 bases). The CDR3 spans 15 residues. Trimming stripped 4 bases from V and 2 bases from J, with 11 bases between. CDR3 protein: CASSSPRLNTGELFF. As DNA, the CDR3 is TGTGCCAGCAGTTCCCCGCGACTAAACACCGGGGAGCTGTTTTTT.

CDR3 region: CSARGTGNYGYTF. CDR3 bases: TGCAGTGCTAGGGGGACAGGGAACTATGGCTACACCTTC. The chain combines TRBV20-1 with TRBJ1-2; 9 bases are a match to TRBD1. This CDR3 is 13 amino acids long. The V gene's germline CDR1 is DFQATT and CDR2 SNEGSKA (reference sequence). V shed 3 bases and J 2 bases; nucleotides not matched to a gene: 1.

This clonotype was observed a handful of times. The CDR3 loop reads CASGYSAGRAETQYF. The CDR3 nucleotides are TGTGCCAGCGGCTACTCGGCGGGACGGGCAGAGACCCAGTACTTC. The chain carries TRBV7-3 and TRBJ2-5, with a weak D call TRBD2 (6 bases). Trimming removed 8 bases at V and 4 bases at J, with 20 bases between. Germline V gene lookup returns CDR1 SGHTA and CDR2 FQGTGA. The CDR3 spans 15 residues.

This sequence joins TRBV11-2 and TRBJ2-3; TRBD2 agrees at 9 bases. The CDR3 is made up of 18 amino acids. Per germline, CDR1 SGHAT and CDR2 FQNNGV. Unmatched junction bases numbered 9, after V lost 2 bases and J lost 0 bases. CDR3 loop: CASSLRGTSIPSTDTQYF. CDR3 bases: TGTGCCAGCAGCTTACGAGGGACTAGCATACCTAGCACAGATACGCAGTATTTT. Variable domain in full (rest from reference TRBV11-2 and TRBJ2-3): EAGVAQSPRYKIIEKRQSVAFWCNPISGHATLYWYQQILGQGPKLLIQFQNNGVVDDSQLPKDRFSAERLKGVDSTLKIQPAKLEDSAVYLCASSLRGTSIPSTDTQYFGPGTRLTVL.

The CDR3 sequence: CASSVGAGGNEETQYF. CDR3 nucleotide sequence: TGTGCCAGTAGCGTCGGGGCGGGGGGGAATGAAGAGACCCAGTACTTC. The genes are TRBV7-3 and TRBJ2-5; 9 nucleotides align to TRBD2. CDR1 and CDR2 (germline): SGHTA, FQGTGA. Trimming took 9 bases from V and 3 from J; bases not matched to a gene: 14. This CDR3 has 16 amino acids.

There are a few counts of this clonotype. The genes are TRBV12-5 and TRBJ2-5, with 7 bases lining up with TRBD2. TRBJ2-1 matches the DNA end more closely, so the J call is doubtful. The CDR3 contains 19 residues. In germline, CDR1 is LGHNT, CDR2 FRNRAP. The CDR3 region has the DNA TGTGCTAGTGCCTCGACGAGGAGTTCAGGAGGGAGGGCCACGGATGAGCAGTTCTTC. It translates to CASASTRSSGGRATDEQFF.

The rearrangement uses TRBV3-1 and TRBJ2-1, with 8 bases identical to TRBD2. CDR1 and CDR2 from the germline V gene are LGHDT and YNNKEL (reference sequence). The CDR3 is made up of 18 amino acids. With V trimmed by 1 base and J by 3 bases, 11 bases remained unmatched. CDR3 coding DNA: TGTGCCAGCAGCCAAGGATTACTAGCGGCAGCGGGCTACAATGAGCAGTTCTTC. Protein sequence: CASSQGLLAAAGYNEQFF.

The gene calls are TRBV28 and TRBJ2-7; D tentatively reads TRBD1 or TRBD2 (5 bases each). The CDR3 totals 14 residues. Germline values: CDR1 MDHEN, CDR2 SYDVKM. With 3 bases removed from V and 2 bases from J, the gap between germline ends came to 11 bases. The CDR3 sequence is CASSFIRGAYEQYF. The CDR3 DNA sequence: TGTGCCAGCAGTTTTATTAGGGGAGCCTACGAGCAGTACTTC.

The chain couples TRBV28 to TRBJ2-7; TRBD2 might be the D (6 bases). Germline-derived CDR1 and CDR2 are MDHEN and SYDVKM. This CDR3 has 15 amino acids. Trimming stripped 2 bases from V and 6 bases from J, with 17 bases between. The chain's CDR3 is CASSLTPGLGCEQYF. For the CDR3, the DNA is TGTGCCAGCAGTTTAACCCCGGGACTCGGATGCGAGCAGTACTTC.

This clonotype came up a few times. This chain links TRBV7-9 with TRBJ2-7, with 10 bases matching TRBD2. Germline CDR1 reads SEHNR; CDR2 reads FQNEAQ (reference sequence). The CDR3 covers 17 residues. The junction had 12 bases not matched to a gene; V was cut back by 6 bases and J by 1 base. The CDR3 bases are TGTGCCAGCAGTACTACGACCGGGACTAGCGAATCCTACGAGCAGTACTTC. Its translation is CASSTTTGTSESYEQYF.

This clonotype was found many times. The chain recombines TRBV5-1 with TRBJ1-4; possible D gene TRBD1, 6 bases. This CDR3 has 15 amino acids. Trimming cost V 0 bases and J 5 bases, with 11 bases left between them. Germline V lookup: CDR1 SGHRS, CDR2 YFSETQ. CDR3 residues: CASSLALDSNEKLFF. The DNA for the CDR3 is TGCGCCAGCAGCTTGGCCTTGGACAGCAATGAAAAACTGTTTTTT.

The chain couples TRBV27 to TRBJ2-7, with D possibly being TRBD1 or TRBD2 (5 bases each). CDR3 length: 16 residues. Between the trimmed V and J ends, which lost 8 bases and 7 bases, there was a span of 27 bases. Germline lookup yields CDR1 MNHEY and CDR2 SMNVEV (reference sequence). CDR3 coding DNA: TGTGCCAGCTGGGGGTGCCCTTTCCTACGACAGCTGGAGCAGTACTTC. It codes for CASWGCPFLRQLEQYF.

This clonotype was detected only a few times. The gene calls are TRBV20-1 and TRBJ2-1; 14 bases line up with TRBD2. V shed 6 bases, J shed 9 bases, and the junction held 10 bases outside the gene matches. The CDR3 covers 15 residues. Per the germline V gene, CDR1 is DFQATT and CDR2 is SNEGSKA (reference sequence). DNA of the CDR3: TGCAGTGCACCTGGGACTAGCGGGAGAAGCGGTGAGCAGTTCTTC. It encodes CSAPGTSGRSGEQFF.

Only a few counts were recorded for this clonotype. J is TRBJ2-1 and V is TRBV7-3; D may be TRBD1 (6 bases). The ends were cut back, 2 bases at V and 5 bases at J, with 10 bases in the middle. The germline gives CDR1 SGHTA, CDR2 FQGTGA. This CDR3 has 14 amino acids. CDR3 residues: CASSLWGRNNEQFF. Written as DNA, the CDR3 is TGTGCCAGCAGCTTATGGGGGCGGAACAATGAGCAGTTCTTC.

This clonotype occurred a few times. The V gene is TRBV18, the J gene TRBJ2-1; tentatively, D is TRBD1 or TRBD2 (6 bases each). V dropped 8 bases and J dropped 4 bases, with 15 bases sitting between them. CDR1 is KGHSH, CDR2 LQKENI, per germline. CDR3 size: 14 residues. In DNA, the CDR3 is TGTGCCAGCCGGGGGCTAGGCGTTTACAATGAGCAGTTCTTC. Its translation is CASRGLGVYNEQFF.

The chain is built from TRBV7-2 and TRBJ2-2; no clear D. Germline assignment: CDR1 SGHTA and CDR2 FQGNSA. The V gene lost 1 base and the J gene lost 1 base, with 7 bases spanning the gap. This CDR3 region has 15 residues. CDR3 sequence (DNA): TGTGCCAGCAGCTTAGGGGTCCTGAACACCGGGGAGCTGTTTTTT. Protein product: CASSLGVLNTGELFF.